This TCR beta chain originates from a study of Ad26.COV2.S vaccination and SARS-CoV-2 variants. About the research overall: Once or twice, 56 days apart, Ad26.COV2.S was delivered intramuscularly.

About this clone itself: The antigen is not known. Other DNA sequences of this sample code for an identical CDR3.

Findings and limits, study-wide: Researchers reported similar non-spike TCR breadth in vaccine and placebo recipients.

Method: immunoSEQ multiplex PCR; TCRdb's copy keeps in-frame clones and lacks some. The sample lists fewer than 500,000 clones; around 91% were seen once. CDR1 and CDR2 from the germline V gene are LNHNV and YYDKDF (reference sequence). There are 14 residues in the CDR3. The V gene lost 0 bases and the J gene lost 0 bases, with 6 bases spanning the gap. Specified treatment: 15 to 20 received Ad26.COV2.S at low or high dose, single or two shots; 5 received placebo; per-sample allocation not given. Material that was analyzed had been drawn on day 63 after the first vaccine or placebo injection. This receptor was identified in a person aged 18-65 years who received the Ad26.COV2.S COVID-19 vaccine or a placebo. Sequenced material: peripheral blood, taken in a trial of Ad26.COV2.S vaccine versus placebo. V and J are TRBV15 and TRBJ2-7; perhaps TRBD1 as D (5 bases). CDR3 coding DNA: TGTGCCACCAGCAGAGACAGGGCCTCCTACGAGCAGTACTTC. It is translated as CATSRDRASYEQYF.